In its sample, the clone carrying this TCR beta chain ranks as medium-sized. As yet, its antigen is unknown. Overall study findings and caveats: Tumor Treg TCRs overlapped most with tumor naive CD4+ cells.

Treg sorting used a CD4+CD25+CD127-/low gate. TCRdb itself ran the 5' RACE reads through MiXCR, one entry per CDR3 protein. There are roughly 9,900 distinct CDR3 sequences in the sample; 17% occur only once, and 3% to 4% lies in the top ten. The CDR3 spans 15 residues. Germline V gives CDR1 MNHEY, CDR2 SVGAGI. The germline V and J ends were trimmed by 6 bases and 0 bases, with 9 bases remaining between them. The clonotype was recovered from a female donor with breast cancer. This chain links TRBV6-5 with TRBJ1-6; no clear D gene. Material for sequencing was Tregs sorted from a lymph node. The CDR3 nucleotides are TGTGCCAGCAGCCCCGGGGTCTCCTATAATTCACCCCTCCACTTT. Protein: CASSPGVSYNSPLHF.